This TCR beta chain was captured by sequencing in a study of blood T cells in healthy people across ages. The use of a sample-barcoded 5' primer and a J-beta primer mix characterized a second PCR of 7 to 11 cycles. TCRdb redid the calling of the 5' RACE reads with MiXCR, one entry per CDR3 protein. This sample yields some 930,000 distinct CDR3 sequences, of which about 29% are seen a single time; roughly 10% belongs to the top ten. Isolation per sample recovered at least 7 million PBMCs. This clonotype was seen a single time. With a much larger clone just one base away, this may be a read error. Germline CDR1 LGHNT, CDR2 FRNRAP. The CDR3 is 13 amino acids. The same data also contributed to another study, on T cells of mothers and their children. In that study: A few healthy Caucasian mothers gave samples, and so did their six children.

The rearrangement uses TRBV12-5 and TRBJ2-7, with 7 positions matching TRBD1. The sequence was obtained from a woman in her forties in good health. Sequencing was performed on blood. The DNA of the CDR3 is TGTGCTAGTGCCCCTGTAGGGGGCTACGTGCAGTACTTC. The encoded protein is CASAPVGGYVQYF.